This T cell receptor (beta chain) is drawn from a study of OX40 agonist ivuxolimab in advanced cancers. Study-level findings and limits: Certain nonresponders additionally had low normalized T-cell clonal expansion.

Clones were read by immunoSEQ multiplex PCR, and TCRdb kept only the in-frame ones, dropping some. This repertoire shows about 20,000 clones, 80% to 90% found once; its top ten account for less than 25%. V shed 4 bases and J shed 1 base, with 10 bases lying between them. This CDR3 is built from 13 residues. CDR1 is SQVTM and CDR2 is ANQGSEA in the germline V gene. For this clone: The antigen is unknown.

The chain links TRBV29-1 to TRBJ1-2; D might be TRBD1 (5 bases). Sample: CD4+ or CD8+ T cells sorted from blood, taken in a trial of the OX40 agonist ivuxolimab. The origin of this receptor is an adult with an advanced solid tumor such as melanoma, head and neck, liver or kidney cancer. For the CDR3, the DNA is TGCAGCGTTGCTTTAGGGGATAACTATGGCTACACCTTC. This gives the protein CSVALGDNYGYTF.